These T cell receptor beta chains were read from a single sample in a study of OX40 agonist ivuxolimab in advanced cancers. Only in-frame clones appear in the TCRdb table, and some are missing; sequencing was by immunoSEQ multiplex PCR. The repertoire consists of approximately 96,000 clones, with roughly 87% occurring once and the leading ten covering about 1.5%. Sequencing was performed on CD4+ or CD8+ T cells sorted from blood, taken in a trial of the OX40 agonist ivuxolimab. Every receptor here comes from an adult with an advanced solid tumor such as melanoma, head and neck, liver or kidney cancer. The CDR3 runs from the conserved cysteine through the conserved F or W. The D gene is left open where the match is weak. Expanded clones are given a class, and other clones once, few, many or no size at all.

d_call: .
j_call: TRBJ1-1
clone_size: .
v_call: TRBV5-4
cdr3_length: 15
cdr3_aa: CASSLVGTPGTEAFF
cdr3_nt: TGTGCCAGCAGCTTGGTGGGGACTCCGGGGACTGAAGCTTTCTTT

d_call: .
j_call: TRBJ1-3
clone_size: once
v_call: TRBV28
cdr3_length: 17
cdr3_aa: CASSLSVRLGSGNTIYF
cdr3_nt: TGTGCCAGCAGTTTATCGGTTCGACTGGGCTCTGGAAACACCATATATTTT

d_call: .
j_call: TRBJ2-7
clone_size: .
v_call: TRBV7-2
cdr3_length: 13
cdr3_aa: CASSGSPGYEQYF
cdr3_nt: TGTGCCAGCAGCGGTTCGCCCGGCTACGAGCAGTACTTC

d_call: TRBD2
j_call: TRBJ2-1
clone_size: .
v_call: TRBV12-5
cdr3_length: 18
cdr3_aa: CASGFGTSGRAVKNEQFF
cdr3_nt: TGTGCTAGTGGTTTCGGGACTAGCGGGAGGGCCGTAAAAAATGAGCAGTTCTTC

d_call: .
j_call: TRBJ2-5
clone_size: .
v_call: TRBV2
cdr3_length: 13
cdr3_aa: CASSELSVETQYF
cdr3_nt: TGTGCCAGCAGTGAATTGTCCGTGGAGACCCAGTACTTC

d_call: .
j_call: TRBJ2-5
clone_size: .
v_call: TRBV11-3
cdr3_length: 12
cdr3_aa: CARRSSGETQYF
cdr3_nt: TGTGCCCGCCGGTCCTCAGGGGAGACCCAGTACTTC

d_call: TRBD2
j_call: TRBJ2-7
clone_size: .
v_call: TRBV10-2
cdr3_length: 16
cdr3_aa: CASSDLAGRPQYEQYF
cdr3_nt: TGCGCCAGCAGTGACCTAGCGGGAAGGCCCCAATACGAGCAGTACTTC

d_call: TRBD1
j_call: TRBJ1-1
clone_size: .
v_call: TRBV7-8
cdr3_length: 13
cdr3_aa: CASSLVGTGGIFF
cdr3_nt: TGTGCCAGCAGCTTAGTTGGGACAGGGGGCATTTTCTTT

d_call: TRBD2
j_call: TRBJ2-1
clone_size: .
v_call: TRBV11-1
cdr3_length: 17
cdr3_aa: CASRPGLAGDLYNEQFF
cdr3_nt: TGTGCCAGCAGACCGGGACTAGCGGGGGACCTCTACAATGAGCAGTTCTTC

d_call: .
j_call: TRBJ2-7
clone_size: .
v_call: TRBV11-2
cdr3_length: 15
cdr3_aa: CASSLGAGSEYEQYF
cdr3_nt: TGTGCCAGCAGCTTAGGCGCCGGCAGTGAGTACGAGCAGTACTTC

d_call: .
j_call: TRBJ1-2
clone_size: .
v_call: TRBV25-1
cdr3_length: 12
cdr3_aa: CASSGNRDGYTF
cdr3_nt: TGTGCCAGCAGTGGGAACCGGGATGGCTACACCTTC

d_call: TRBD1
j_call: TRBJ1-2
clone_size: .
v_call: TRBV5-1
cdr3_length: 15
cdr3_aa: CASSSRTGRIYGYTF
cdr3_nt: TGCGCCAGCAGCTCGCGGACAGGGAGGATCTATGGCTACACCTTC

d_call: TRBD1
j_call: TRBJ1-2
clone_size: .
v_call: TRBV5-1
cdr3_length: 16
cdr3_aa: CASSLEGLQGSDGYTF
cdr3_nt: TGCGCCAGCAGCTTGGAAGGACTACAGGGGTCTGATGGCTACACCTTC

d_call: .
j_call: TRBJ2-5
clone_size: .
v_call: TRBV7-6
cdr3_length: 15
cdr3_aa: CASSSENGGQETQYF
cdr3_nt: TGTGCCAGCAGCTCAGAAAACGGGGGCCAAGAGACCCAGTACTTC

d_call: TRBD2
j_call: TRBJ2-7
clone_size: .
v_call: TRBV9
cdr3_length: 14
cdr3_aa: CASSVEGGPTEQYF
cdr3_nt: TGTGCCAGCAGCGTAGAGGGAGGGCCAACCGAGCAGTACTTC

d_call: .
j_call: TRBJ2-7
clone_size: .
v_call: TRBV10-2
cdr3_length: 13
cdr3_aa: CASSEVPRYEQYF
cdr3_nt: TGCGCCAGCAGTGAAGTGCCCCGCTACGAGCAGTACTTC

d_call: TRBD1
j_call: TRBJ2-5
clone_size: .
v_call: TRBV29-1
cdr3_length: 14
cdr3_aa: CSVDPGTGRETQYF
cdr3_nt: TGCAGCGTTGACCCCGGGACAGGGCGAGAGACCCAGTACTTC

d_call: TRBD2
j_call: TRBJ2-7
clone_size: .
v_call: TRBV7-2
cdr3_length: 17
cdr3_aa: CASSLGQLGRGAYEQYF
cdr3_nt: TGTGCCAGCAGCTTAGGTCAATTGGGGCGGGGGGCCTACGAGCAGTACTTC

d_call: .
j_call: TRBJ2-6
clone_size: once
v_call: TRBV9
cdr3_length: 15
cdr3_aa: CAERRLHSGANVLTF
cdr3_nt: TGTGCCGAACGCAGACTGCACTCTGGGGCCAACGTCCTGACTTTC

d_call: .
j_call: TRBJ2-2
clone_size: .
v_call: TRBV9
cdr3_length: 14
cdr3_aa: CASRGGINTGELFF
cdr3_nt: TGTGCCAGCAGGGGGGGTATTAACACCGGGGAGCTGTTTTTT

d_call: TRBD2
j_call: TRBJ2-1
clone_size: once
v_call: TRBV5-4
cdr3_length: 15
cdr3_aa: CASSLLGLADNEQFF
cdr3_nt: TGTGCCAGCAGCTTGTTGGGACTAGCGGACAATGAGCAGTTCTTC

d_call: .
j_call: TRBJ2-5
clone_size: .
v_call: TRBV7-7
cdr3_length: 15
cdr3_aa: CASSLGAGFRETQYF
cdr3_nt: TGTGCTAGCAGCCTCGGTGCGGGGTTCCGGGAGACCCAGTACTTC

d_call: .
j_call: TRBJ1-6
clone_size: .
v_call: TRBV5-1
cdr3_length: 14
cdr3_aa: CATSPRGENSPLHF
cdr3_nt: TGCGCCACTTCCCCCCGGGGCGAAAATTCACCCCTCCACTTT

d_call: .
j_call: TRBJ1-1
clone_size: .
v_call: TRBV19
cdr3_length: 15
cdr3_aa: CASSLGKTMNTEAFF
cdr3_nt: TGTGCCAGTAGCCTAGGCAAGACAATGAACACTGAAGCTTTCTTT

d_call: TRBD1
j_call: TRBJ1-3
clone_size: .
v_call: TRBV25-1
cdr3_length: 14
cdr3_aa: CASRRQGAGNTIYF
cdr3_nt: TGTGCCAGCAGACGACAGGGCGCCGGAAACACCATATATTTT

d_call: TRBD1
j_call: TRBJ1-4
clone_size: once
v_call: TRBV5-1
cdr3_length: 19
cdr3_aa: CASSLEGQGARYTNEKLFF
cdr3_nt: TGCGCCAGCAGCTTGGAAGGACAGGGGGCGCGTTACACTAATGAAAAACTGTTTTTT

d_call: .
j_call: TRBJ1-1
clone_size: .
v_call: TRBV9
cdr3_length: 15
cdr3_aa: CASSVGPGGNTEAFF
cdr3_nt: TGTGCCAGCAGCGTAGGACCGGGCGGGAACACTGAAGCTTTCTTT

d_call: TRBD1
j_call: TRBJ1-1
clone_size: .
v_call: TRBV7-2
cdr3_length: 13
cdr3_aa: CASSLQGASEAFF
cdr3_nt: TGTGCCAGCAGCTTACAGGGGGCATCTGAAGCTTTCTTT

d_call: TRBD2
j_call: TRBJ2-7
clone_size: .
v_call: TRBV4-1
cdr3_length: 18
cdr3_aa: CASKHAGLAGGLPDEQYF
cdr3_nt: TGCGCCAGCAAACACGCCGGGCTAGCGGGAGGGCTTCCCGACGAGCAGTACTTC

d_call: .
j_call: TRBJ2-1
clone_size: .
v_call: TRBV6-6
cdr3_length: 13
cdr3_aa: CASSRGGHNEQFF
cdr3_nt: TGTGCCAGCTCTAGGGGTGGCCACAATGAGCAGTTCTTC

d_call: .
j_call: TRBJ1-3
clone_size: .
v_call: TRBV6-1
cdr3_length: 12
cdr3_aa: CASSLTGSTIYF
cdr3_nt: TGTGCCAGCAGTTTAACAGGGAGCACCATATATTTT

d_call: .
j_call: TRBJ2-7
clone_size: .
v_call: TRBV7-8
cdr3_length: 13
cdr3_aa: CASSLGVGYEQYF
cdr3_nt: TGTGCCAGCAGCTTAGGGGTTGGCTACGAGCAGTACTTC

d_call: .
j_call: TRBJ2-1
clone_size: .
v_call: TRBV7-3
cdr3_length: 15
cdr3_aa: CASSPSRGNYNEQFF
cdr3_nt: TGTGCCAGCAGCCCAAGTCGGGGGAACTACAATGAGCAGTTCTTC

d_call: .
j_call: TRBJ2-5
clone_size: once
v_call: TRBV9
cdr3_length: 17
cdr3_aa: CASSPLVAARGAATQYF
cdr3_nt: TGTGCCAGCAGCCCCCTCGTAGCGGCCCGGGGGGCAGCGACCCAGTACTTC

d_call: TRBD1
j_call: TRBJ2-5
clone_size: .
v_call: TRBV7-8
cdr3_length: 13
cdr3_aa: CASSSGQFETQYF
cdr3_nt: TGTGCCAGCAGCTCGGGACAGTTCGAGACCCAGTACTTC

d_call: TRBD1
j_call: TRBJ1-1
clone_size: .
v_call: TRBV11-2
cdr3_length: 16
cdr3_aa: CASSLYRTGTGTEAFF
cdr3_nt: TGTGCCAGCAGCTTATATAGGACAGGGACTGGAACTGAAGCTTTCTTT

d_call: .
j_call: TRBJ2-7
clone_size: .
v_call: TRBV9
cdr3_length: 15
cdr3_aa: CASSVGLHSSYEQYF
cdr3_nt: TGTGCCAGCAGCGTAGGACTGCACAGCTCCTACGAGCAGTACTTC

d_call: .
j_call: TRBJ1-4
clone_size: .
v_call: TRBV27
cdr3_length: 14
cdr3_aa: CASRLADRDEKLFF
cdr3_nt: TGTGCCAGCCGCCTGGCAGACCGAGATGAAAAACTGTTTTTT

d_call: .
j_call: TRBJ2-2
clone_size: .
v_call: TRBV2
cdr3_length: 15
cdr3_aa: CASSDGNTLTGELFF
cdr3_nt: TGTGCCAGCAGTGACGGGAATACCCTCACCGGGGAGCTGTTTTTT

d_call: .
j_call: TRBJ1-4
clone_size: .
v_call: TRBV9
cdr3_length: 17
cdr3_aa: CASSDLQGRGTNEKLFF
cdr3_nt: TGTGCCAGCAGCGACTTACAGGGAAGGGGAACTAATGAAAAACTGTTTTTT

d_call: .
j_call: TRBJ1-4
clone_size: once
v_call: TRBV5-1
cdr3_length: 17
cdr3_aa: CASSSDTGPATNEKLFF
cdr3_nt: TGCGCCAGCAGCTCCGACACAGGACCCGCAACTAATGAAAAACTGTTTTTT

d_call: TRBD1
j_call: TRBJ1-1
clone_size: .
v_call: TRBV19
cdr3_length: 14
cdr3_aa: CASSIASGGTEAFF
cdr3_nt: TGTGCCAGTAGTATCGCCTCAGGGGGAACTGAAGCTTTCTTT

d_call: .
j_call: TRBJ1-3
clone_size: .
v_call: TRBV7-3
cdr3_length: 13
cdr3_aa: CASSPRAGNTIYF
cdr3_nt: TGTGCCAGCAGTCCCCGGGCTGGAAACACCATATATTTT

d_call: TRBD1
j_call: TRBJ1-5
clone_size: .
v_call: TRBV5-1
cdr3_length: 15
cdr3_aa: CASSLETGRNQPQHF
cdr3_nt: TGCGCCAGCAGCTTGGAGACAGGGCGAAATCAGCCCCAGCATTTT

d_call: .
j_call: TRBJ1-4
clone_size: .
v_call: TRBV30
cdr3_length: 14
cdr3_aa: CAWNSQSANEKLFF
cdr3_nt: TGTGCCTGGAATTCACAGTCAGCTAATGAAAAACTGTTTTTT

d_call: .
j_call: TRBJ2-3
clone_size: .
v_call: TRBV29-1
cdr3_length: 14
cdr3_aa: CSVEGEVGTDTQYF
cdr3_nt: TGCAGCGTTGAAGGCGAGGTAGGGACAGATACGCAGTATTTT

d_call: TRBD1
j_call: TRBJ2-1
clone_size: .
v_call: TRBV6-4
cdr3_length: 15
cdr3_aa: CASRESGQPYNEQFF
cdr3_nt: TGTGCCAGCAGGGAATCGGGACAGCCCTACAATGAGCAGTTCTTC

d_call: .
j_call: TRBJ2-7
clone_size: .
v_call: TRBV7-3
cdr3_length: 13
cdr3_aa: CASSFEGLGEQYF
cdr3_nt: TGTGCCAGCAGCTTTGAGGGTTTGGGCGAGCAGTACTTC

d_call: .
j_call: TRBJ1-5
clone_size: .
v_call: TRBV28
cdr3_length: 14
cdr3_aa: CASSFRQGYQPQHF
cdr3_nt: TGTGCCAGCAGTTTTCGGCAGGGTTATCAGCCCCAGCATTTT

d_call: .
j_call: TRBJ1-2
clone_size: .
v_call: TRBV19
cdr3_length: 13
cdr3_aa: CASRSRGSDGYTF
cdr3_nt: TGTGCCAGTAGATCCAGGGGCTCGGATGGCTACACCTTC